Listed here are 21 T cell receptor beta chains from one sample, sequenced in a study of early stage breast cancer tumors. Sequencing used immunoSEQ multiplex PCR; TCRdb keeps in-frame clones, though not all of them. The table includes 9,000 to 10,000 clones, under 70% detected once. Sequencing was done on a sample of breast tumor tissue. The receptors were gathered from a person aged 55 to 69 with breast cancer.

J is TRBJ1-2 and V is TRBV29-1; the D is unclear. This CDR3 region has 12 residues. CDR1 is SQVTM, CDR2 ANQGSEA, per germline. With 6 bases removed from V and 9 bases from J, the gap between germline ends came to 17 bases. CDR3 in amino acids: CSVEPDPLSYTF. The CDR3 region has the DNA TGCAGCGTGGAACCCGATCCCTTGAGCTACACCTTC.

This chain links TRBV6-1 with TRBJ1-2, with D perhaps TRBD1 (6 bases). V gave up 3 bases and J gave up 7 bases, with 18 bases separating them. This CDR3 spans 15 amino acids. CDR1 and CDR2 from the germline V gene are MNHNS and SASEGT. This CDR3 is CASSDPFQGIGGYTF. DNA for the CDR3: TGTGCCAGCAGTGACCCCTTTCAGGGGATAGGTGGCTACACCTTC.

The rearrangement links TRBV29-1 to TRBJ2-1; D remains ambiguous. The germline V gene has CDR1 SQVTM and CDR2 ANQGSEA. This CDR3 has 12 amino acids. V was trimmed by 0 bases and J by 12 bases, leaving 12 bases between them. CDR3 bases: TGCAGCGTTGAAGATGGCTCCCCAGGGCAGTTCTTC. Translated: CSVEDGSPGQFF.

This clone is classed as medium-sized. V usage is TRBV7-9 and J usage is TRBJ1-2, with D unresolved. V lost 5 bases to trimming and J lost 8 bases, with 15 bases between them. The germline V gene has CDR1 SEHNR and CDR2 FQNEAQ (reference sequence). CDR3 length: 13 amino acids. The CDR3 coding sequence is TGTGCCAGCAGCCCCGACATCATAGGGGGCTACACCTTC. Translated, it gives CASSPDIIGGYTF.

The chain is built from TRBV28 and TRBJ2-7, with D perhaps matching TRBD2 (5 bases). V was trimmed by 7 bases and J by 2 bases, leaving 12 bases between them. There are 13 residues in the CDR3. CDR1 and CDR2 (germline): MDHEN, SYDVKM. The CDR3 coding sequence is TGTGCCAGCAAGTCACCGGGGACCTACGAGCAGTACTTC. Protein: CASKSPGTYEQYF.

The genes are TRBV28 and TRBJ2-6, with 9 positions matching TRBD1. The CDR3 is 18 residues long. Germline V gene lookup returns CDR1 MDHEN and CDR2 SYDVKM. The V and J ends lost 5 bases and 0 bases, in that order; junction bases with no gene match: 8. CDR3 sequence reads: CASSLTGGGYSGANVLTF. The CDR3 nucleotides read TGTGCCAGCAGTCTAACAGGGGGCGGTTACTCTGGGGCCAACGTCCTGACTTTC.

V is TRBV19 and J is TRBJ1-4; TRBD1 is a possible D gene (5 bases). Germline CDR1 reads LNHDA; CDR2 reads SQIVND (reference sequence). V was pared by 6 bases and J by 8 bases, with 16 bases between. The CDR3 extends over 14 amino acids. In nucleotides, the CDR3 is TGTGCCAGTAGGGTCGGAACAGGAAGAGAAAAACTGTTTTTT. It yields the protein CASRVGTGREKLFF.

The rearrangement uses TRBV5-1 and TRBJ1-4; no firm D call. The ends were cut back, 2 bases at V and 1 base at J, with 6 bases in the middle. CDR1 SGHRS and CDR2 YFSETQ come from the germline V gene. The CDR3 has 14 residues. CDR3 nucleotides: TGCGCCAGCAGCTTAGGAGTAACTAATGAAAAACTGTTTTTT. Encoded protein: CASSLGVTNEKLFF.

The rearrangement joins TRBV19 to TRBJ2-7; 10 bases align to TRBD2. Germline trimming cut 1 base from V and 4 bases from J; bases unmatched to any gene: 7. Germline V CDR1 and CDR2: LNHDA, SQIVND (reference sequence). The CDR3 covers 16 residues. The CDR3 DNA sequence: TGTGCCAGTAGTATAGGCGGAGGGACTAGCGAATACGAGCAGTACTTC. Its protein is CASSIGGGTSEYEQYF.

This chain uses TRBV9 with TRBJ2-7, with no clear D. The CDR3 runs 12 residues. With 4 bases removed from V and 4 bases from J, the gap between germline ends came to 9 bases. Germline CDR1 SGDLS, CDR2 YYNGEE. Here the CDR3 reads CASSTDEYEQYF. In DNA, the CDR3 is TGTGCCAGCAGCACCGACGAGTACGAGCAGTACTTC.

The chain carries TRBV7-2 and TRBJ2-3, with a tentative D call TRBD2 (7 bases). The germline gives CDR1 SGHTA, CDR2 FQGNSA. The CDR3 extends over 13 amino acids. This CDR3 reads CAGGAPPTDTQYF. In DNA, the CDR3 is TGTGCTGGGGGGGCCCCGCCCACAGATACGCAGTATTTT.

The chain recombines TRBV7-9 with TRBJ2-7; 8 positions match TRBD1. Germline-derived CDR1 and CDR2 are SEHNR and FQNEAQ (reference sequence). The V and J ends lost 5 bases and 3 bases, in that order; junction bases with no gene match: 6. This CDR3 is 14 amino acids long. CDR3 in amino acids: CASSPDRVGYEQYF. CDR3 nucleotides: TGTGCCAGCAGCCCGGACAGGGTAGGCTACGAGCAGTACTTC. Combining the CDR3 with reference TRBV7-9 and TRBJ2-7 gives the whole variable domain DTGVSQNPRHKITKRGQNVTFRCDPISEHNRLYWYRQTLGQGPEFLTYFQNEAQLEKSRLLSDRFSAERPKGSFSTLEIQRTEQGDSAMYLCASSPDRVGYEQYFGPGTRLTVT.

This chain's CDR3 is CASRGAGTQYF. In DNA, the CDR3 is TGCGCCAGCAGGGGGGCAGGGACCCAGTACTTC. The J gene is TRBJ2-5, the V gene TRBV4-1; D is perhaps TRBD1 (6 bases). V lost 6 bases and J lost 7, with 9 bases in between. The CDR3 consists of 11 residues. Looked up from germline, CDR1 is MGHRA and CDR2 is YSYEKL.

This clone was seen a single time. The chain recombines TRBV5-1 with TRBJ2-5, with 9 bases matching TRBD1. Losses at the gene ends were 4 bases for V and 4 bases for J; bases not matched to a gene: 2. The germline CDR1 and CDR2 sequences are SGHRS and YFSETQ. The CDR3 is made up of 13 amino acids. The DNA of the CDR3 is TGCGCCAGCAGCCCGGACAGGGGAGAGACCCAGTACTTC. It specifies CASSPDRGETQYF. Variable domain in full (rest from reference TRBV5-1 and TRBJ2-5): KAGVTQTPRYLIKTRGQQVTLSCSPISGHRSVSWYQQTPGQGLQFLFEYFSETQRNKGNFPGRFSGRQFSNSRSEMNVSTLELGDSALYLCASSPDRGETQYFGPGTRLLVL.

This chain joins TRBV6-5 and TRBJ1-2; D perhaps matches TRBD1 (6 bases). The CDR3 is 16 amino acids. Per germline, CDR1 MNHEY and CDR2 SVGAGI. The V end was cut by 0 bases, the J end by 4 bases, with 15 bases between. In DNA, the CDR3 is TGTGCCAGCAGTTACTCGATCAGGGGAGGTGGCTATGGCTACACCTTC. Its protein product is CASSYSIRGGGYGYTF.

In DNA form, the CDR3 reads TGTGCCAGCAGCGAGCGGGTGGCCTACAATGAGCAGTTCTTC. Protein sequence: CASSERVAYNEQFF. The V and J genes are TRBV14 and TRBJ2-1; TRBD2 might be the D (6 bases). This CDR3 contains 14 residues. Trimming pared 5 bases from V and 2 bases from J, leaving 10 bases between. The V gene's germline CDR1 is SGHDN and CDR2 FVKESK.

The genes are TRBV5-4 and TRBJ2-1, with 7 nucleotides matching TRBD2. CDR1 is SGHNT, CDR2 YYREEE, per germline (reference sequence). The CDR3 covers 15 residues. Unmatched junction bases numbered 8, after V lost 0 bases and J lost 8 bases. The CDR3 spells CASSLGLAGRDEQFF. In DNA, the CDR3 is TGTGCCAGCAGCTTGGGACTAGCAGGCCGGGATGAGCAGTTCTTC. Combining the CDR3 with reference TRBV5-4 and TRBJ2-1 gives the whole variable domain ETGVTQSPTHLIKTRGQQVTLRCSSQSGHNTVSWYQQALGQGPQFIFQYYREEENGRGNFPPRFSGLQFPNYSSELNVNALELDDSALYLCASSLGLAGRDEQFFGPGTRLTVL.

This clone showed up just a few times. The chain joins TRBV19 to TRBJ2-7; 10 bases line up with TRBD2. CDR1 LNHDA and CDR2 SQIVND come from the germline V gene (reference sequence). The CDR3 extends over 17 amino acids. With 3 bases clipped from V and 1 base from J, the junction kept 9 bases outside the gene matches. CDR3 amino acids: CASSIQHEAGGSYEQYF. The CDR3 DNA reads TGTGCCAGTAGTATCCAACACGAAGCGGGAGGGTCCTACGAGCAGTACTTC.

The chain carries TRBV27 and TRBJ2-7; tentatively, D is TRBD1 (6 bases). This CDR3 comprises 14 residues. CDR1 and CDR2 from the germline V gene are MNHEY and SMNVEV (reference sequence). V was shortened by 5 bases and J by 2 bases, with 13 bases between the two germline ends. The CDR3 here is CASSPRGVPYEQYF. Here the CDR3 DNA reads TGTGCCAGCAGTCCCAGGGGAGTCCCCTACGAGCAGTACTTC.

This clone was observed once. The rearrangement uses TRBV5-1 and TRBJ2-3, with a tentative D call TRBD2 (6 bases). Germline V gene sequence: CDR1 SGHRS, CDR2 YFSETQ. CDR3 length: 14 amino acids. V shed 5 bases and J shed 2 bases, with 12 bases lying between them. Here the CDR3 DNA reads TGCGCCAGCAGGGGCGGGACCGACACAGATACGCAGTATTTT. Its protein is CASRGGTDTDTQYF.

This sequence joins TRBV14 and TRBJ2-7; no definite D call. The V end was cut by 2 bases, the J end by 3 bases, with 2 bases between. Germline CDR1 SGHDN, CDR2 FVKESK. The CDR3 extends over 11 amino acids. CDR3 region: CASSQSYEQYF. In nucleotides, the CDR3 is TGTGCCAGCAGCCAAAGCTACGAGCAGTACTTC.